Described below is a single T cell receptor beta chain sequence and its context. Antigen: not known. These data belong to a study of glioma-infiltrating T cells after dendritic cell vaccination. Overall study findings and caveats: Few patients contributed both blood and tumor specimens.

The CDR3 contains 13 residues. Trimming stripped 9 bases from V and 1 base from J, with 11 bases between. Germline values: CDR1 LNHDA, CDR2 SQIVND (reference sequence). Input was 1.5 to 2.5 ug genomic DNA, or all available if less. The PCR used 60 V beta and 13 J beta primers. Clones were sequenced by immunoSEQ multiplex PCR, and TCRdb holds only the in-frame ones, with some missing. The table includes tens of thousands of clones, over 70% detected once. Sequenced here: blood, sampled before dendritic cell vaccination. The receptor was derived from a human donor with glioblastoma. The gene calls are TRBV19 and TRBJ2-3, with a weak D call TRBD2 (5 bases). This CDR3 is CASRGGGTDTQYF. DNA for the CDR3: TGTGCCAGCCGCGGAGGCGGCACAGATACGCAGTATTTT.